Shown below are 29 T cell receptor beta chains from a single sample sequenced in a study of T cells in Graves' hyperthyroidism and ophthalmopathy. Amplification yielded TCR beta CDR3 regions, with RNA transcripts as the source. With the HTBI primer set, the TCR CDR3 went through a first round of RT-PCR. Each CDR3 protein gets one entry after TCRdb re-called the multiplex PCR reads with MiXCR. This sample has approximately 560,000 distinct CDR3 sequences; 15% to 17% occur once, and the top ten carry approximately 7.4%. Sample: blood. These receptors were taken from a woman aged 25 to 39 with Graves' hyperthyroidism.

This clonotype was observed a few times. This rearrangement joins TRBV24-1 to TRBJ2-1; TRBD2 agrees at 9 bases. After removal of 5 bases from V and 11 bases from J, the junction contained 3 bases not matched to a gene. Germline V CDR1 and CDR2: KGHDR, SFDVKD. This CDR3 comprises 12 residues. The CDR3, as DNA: TGTGCCACCAGTGGTCTAGCGGGGCAGCAGTTCTTC. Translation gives CATSGLAGQQFF.

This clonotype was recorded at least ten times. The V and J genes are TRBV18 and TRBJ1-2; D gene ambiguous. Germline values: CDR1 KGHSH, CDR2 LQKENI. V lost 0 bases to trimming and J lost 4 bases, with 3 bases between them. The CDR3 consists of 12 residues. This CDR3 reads CASSPPGYGYTF. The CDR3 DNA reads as TGTGCCAGCTCACCACCAGGCTATGGCTACACCTTC. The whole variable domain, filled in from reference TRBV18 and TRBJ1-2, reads NAGVMQNPRHLVRRRGQEARLRCSPMKGHSHVYWYRQLPEEGLKFMVYLQKENIIDESGMPKERFSAEFPKEGPSILRIQQVVRGDSAAYFCASSPPGYGYTFGSGTRLTVV.

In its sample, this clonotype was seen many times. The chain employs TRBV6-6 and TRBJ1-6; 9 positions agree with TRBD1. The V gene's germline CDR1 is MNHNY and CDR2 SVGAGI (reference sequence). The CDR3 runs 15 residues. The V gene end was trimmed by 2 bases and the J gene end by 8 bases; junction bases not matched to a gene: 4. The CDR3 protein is CASSYGQGFDSPLHF. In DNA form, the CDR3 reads TGTGCCAGCAGTTACGGACAGGGGTTTGATTCACCCCTCCACTTT.

In DNA, the CDR3 is TGTGCCAGCAGCTTCCTAACTTGGGACAGGGCTTCCTACGAGCAGTACTTC. Amino acid sequence: CASSFLTWDRASYEQYF. This chain uses TRBV5-6 with TRBJ2-7; 9 bases line up with TRBD1. J was trimmed by 1 base and V by 2 bases; bases with no gene match: 10. The CDR3 has 17 amino acids. CDR1 is SGHDT, CDR2 YYEEEE, per germline.

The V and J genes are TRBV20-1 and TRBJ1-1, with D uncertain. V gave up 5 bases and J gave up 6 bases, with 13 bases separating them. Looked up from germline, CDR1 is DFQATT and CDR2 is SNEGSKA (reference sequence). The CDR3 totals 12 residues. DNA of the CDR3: TGCAGTGCTCCGGGTAAGGGCGCTGAAGCTTTCTTT. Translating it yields CSAPGKGAEAFF.

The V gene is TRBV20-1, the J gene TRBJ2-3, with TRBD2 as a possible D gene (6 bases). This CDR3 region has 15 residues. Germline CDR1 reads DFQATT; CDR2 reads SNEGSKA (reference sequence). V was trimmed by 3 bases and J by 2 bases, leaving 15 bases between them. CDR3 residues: CSASGSPPNTDTQYF. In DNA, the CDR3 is TGCAGTGCTAGCGGGAGTCCTCCCAACACAGATACGCAGTATTTT.

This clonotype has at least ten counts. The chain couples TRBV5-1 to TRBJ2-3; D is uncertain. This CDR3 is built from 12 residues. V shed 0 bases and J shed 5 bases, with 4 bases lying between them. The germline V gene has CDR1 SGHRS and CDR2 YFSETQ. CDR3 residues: CASSLDLDTQYF. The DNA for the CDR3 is TGCGCCAGCAGCTTGGATCTAGATACGCAGTATTTT. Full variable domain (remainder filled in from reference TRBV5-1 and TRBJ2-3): KAGVTQTPRYLIKTRGQQVTLSCSPISGHRSVSWYQQTPGQGLQFLFEYFSETQRNKGNFPGRFSGRQFSNSRSEMNVSTLELGDSALYLCASSLDLDTQYFGPGTRLTVL.

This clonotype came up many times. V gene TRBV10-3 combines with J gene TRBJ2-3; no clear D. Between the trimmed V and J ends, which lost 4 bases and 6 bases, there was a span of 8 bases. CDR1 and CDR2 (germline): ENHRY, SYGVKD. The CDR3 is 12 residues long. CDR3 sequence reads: CAISGGVDTQYF. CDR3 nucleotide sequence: TGTGCCATCAGTGGGGGTGTGGATACGCAGTATTTT.

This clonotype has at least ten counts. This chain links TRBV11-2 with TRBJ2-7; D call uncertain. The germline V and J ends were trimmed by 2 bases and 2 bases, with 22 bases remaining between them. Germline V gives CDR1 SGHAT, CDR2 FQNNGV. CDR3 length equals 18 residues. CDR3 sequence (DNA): TGTGCCAGCAGCTTACCTCTTCCCCTGAGTACCTACACCTACGAGCAGTACTTC. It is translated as CASSLPLPLSTYTYEQYF.

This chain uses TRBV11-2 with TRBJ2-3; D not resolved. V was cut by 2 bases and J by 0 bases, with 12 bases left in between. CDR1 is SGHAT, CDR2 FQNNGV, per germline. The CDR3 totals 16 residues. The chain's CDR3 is CASSLLGVLSTDTQYF. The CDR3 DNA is TGTGCCAGCAGCTTACTTGGCGTACTTAGCACAGATACGCAGTATTTT.

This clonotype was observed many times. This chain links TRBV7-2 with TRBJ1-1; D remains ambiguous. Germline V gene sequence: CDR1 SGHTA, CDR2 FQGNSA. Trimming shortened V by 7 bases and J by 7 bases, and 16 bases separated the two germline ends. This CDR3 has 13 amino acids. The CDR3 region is CASIPNSALEAFF. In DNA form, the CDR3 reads TGTGCCAGCATCCCGAATTCGGCCCTTGAAGCTTTCTTT.

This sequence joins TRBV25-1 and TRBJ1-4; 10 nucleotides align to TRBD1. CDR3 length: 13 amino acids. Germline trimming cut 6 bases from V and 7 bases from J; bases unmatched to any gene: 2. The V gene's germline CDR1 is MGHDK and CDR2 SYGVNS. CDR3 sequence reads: CASRGQGFEKLFF. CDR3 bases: TGTGCCAGCAGGGGACAGGGGTTTGAAAAACTGTTTTTT.

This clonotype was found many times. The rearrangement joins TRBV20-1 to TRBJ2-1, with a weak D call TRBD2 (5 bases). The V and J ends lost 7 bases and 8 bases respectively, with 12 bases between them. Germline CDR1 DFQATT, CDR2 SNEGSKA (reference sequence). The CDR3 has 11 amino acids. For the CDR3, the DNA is TGCAGTGTCAGTGGGCGGGATGAGCAGTTCTTC. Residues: CSVSGRDEQFF.

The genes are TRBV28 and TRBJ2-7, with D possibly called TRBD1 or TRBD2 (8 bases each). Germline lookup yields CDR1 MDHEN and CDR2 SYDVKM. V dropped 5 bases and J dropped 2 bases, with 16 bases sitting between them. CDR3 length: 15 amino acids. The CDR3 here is CASSVSGTGTYEQYF. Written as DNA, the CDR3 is TGTGCCAGCAGTGTTAGCGGGACAGGAACCTACGAGCAGTACTTC.

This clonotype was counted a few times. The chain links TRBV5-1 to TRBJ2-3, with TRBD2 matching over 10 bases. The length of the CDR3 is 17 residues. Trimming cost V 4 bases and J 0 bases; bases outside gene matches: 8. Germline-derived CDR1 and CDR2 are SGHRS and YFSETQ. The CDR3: CASSPYSGRQSTDTQYF. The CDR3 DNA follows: TGCGCCAGCAGCCCCTATAGCGGGAGGCAGAGCACAGATACGCAGTATTTT.

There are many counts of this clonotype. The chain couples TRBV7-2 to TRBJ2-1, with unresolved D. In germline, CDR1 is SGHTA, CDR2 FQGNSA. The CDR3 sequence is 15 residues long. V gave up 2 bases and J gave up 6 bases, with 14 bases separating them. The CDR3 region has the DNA TGTGCCAGCAGCTTATTTGGAATGGGGATCAATGAGCAGTTCTTC. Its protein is CASSLFGMGINEQFF. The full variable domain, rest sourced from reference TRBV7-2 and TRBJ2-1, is GAGVSQSPSNKVTEKGKDVELRCDPISGHTALYWYRQSLGQGLEFLIYFQGNSAPDKSGLPSDRFSAERTGGSVSTLTIQRTQQEDSAVYLCASSLFGMGINEQFFGPGTRLTVL.

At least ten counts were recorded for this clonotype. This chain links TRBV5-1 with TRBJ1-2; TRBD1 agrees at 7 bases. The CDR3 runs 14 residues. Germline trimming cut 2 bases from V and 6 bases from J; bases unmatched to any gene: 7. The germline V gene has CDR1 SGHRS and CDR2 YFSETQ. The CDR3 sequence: CASSFRQGDDGYTF. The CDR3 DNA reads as TGCGCCAGCAGCTTCAGACAGGGAGATGATGGCTACACCTTC.

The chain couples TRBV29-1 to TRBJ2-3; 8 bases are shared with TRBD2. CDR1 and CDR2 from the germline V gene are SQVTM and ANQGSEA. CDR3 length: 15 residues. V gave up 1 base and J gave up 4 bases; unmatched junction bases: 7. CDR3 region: CSVEGLANPSDTQYF. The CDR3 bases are TGCAGCGTTGAAGGACTAGCGAACCCCTCAGATACGCAGTATTTT.

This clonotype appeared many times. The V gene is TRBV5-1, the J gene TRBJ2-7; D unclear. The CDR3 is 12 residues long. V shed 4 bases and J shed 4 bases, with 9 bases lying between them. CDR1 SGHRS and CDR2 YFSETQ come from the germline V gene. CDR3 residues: CASSRSRYEQYF. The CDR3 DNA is TGCGCCAGCAGCCGCTCCCGGTACGAGCAGTACTTC.

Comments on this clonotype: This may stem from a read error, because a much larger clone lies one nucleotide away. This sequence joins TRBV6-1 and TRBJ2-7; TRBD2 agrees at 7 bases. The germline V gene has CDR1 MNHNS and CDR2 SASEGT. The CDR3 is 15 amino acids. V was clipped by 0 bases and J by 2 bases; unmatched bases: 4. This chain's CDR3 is CASSEAGGATYEQYF. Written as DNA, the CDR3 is TGTGCCAGCAGTGAAGCGGGAGGGGCCACCTACGAGCAGTACTTC.

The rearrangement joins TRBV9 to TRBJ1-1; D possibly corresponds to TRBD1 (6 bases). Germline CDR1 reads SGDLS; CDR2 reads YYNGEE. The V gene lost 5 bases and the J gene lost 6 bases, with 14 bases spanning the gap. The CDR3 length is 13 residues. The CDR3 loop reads CASSATGYPEAFF. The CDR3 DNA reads TGTGCCAGCAGTGCTACAGGGTACCCTGAAGCTTTCTTT. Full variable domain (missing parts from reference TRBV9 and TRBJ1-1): DSGVTQTPKHLITATGQRVTLRCSPRSGDLSVYWYQQSLDQGLQFLIQYYNGEERAKGNILERFSAQQFPDLHSELNLSSLELGDSALYFCASSATGYPEAFFGQGTRLTVV.

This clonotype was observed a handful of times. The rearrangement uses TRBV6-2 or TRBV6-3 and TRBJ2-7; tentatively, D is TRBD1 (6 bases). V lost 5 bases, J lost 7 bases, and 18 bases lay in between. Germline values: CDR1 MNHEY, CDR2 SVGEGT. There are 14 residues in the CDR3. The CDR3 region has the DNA TGTGCCAGCAGTAGGGGGACCGCAACTCCTGAGCAGTACTTC. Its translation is CASSRGTATPEQYF.

The CDR3 sequence: CASNLVGRNQPQHF. DNA of the CDR3: TGTGCCAGCAACTTGGTAGGTCGCAATCAGCCCCAGCATTTT. This chain uses TRBV28 with TRBJ1-5; D is unresolved. Per the germline V gene, CDR1 is MDHEN and CDR2 is SYDVKM. The CDR3 runs 14 residues. V gave up 7 bases and J gave up 2 bases, with 12 bases separating them.

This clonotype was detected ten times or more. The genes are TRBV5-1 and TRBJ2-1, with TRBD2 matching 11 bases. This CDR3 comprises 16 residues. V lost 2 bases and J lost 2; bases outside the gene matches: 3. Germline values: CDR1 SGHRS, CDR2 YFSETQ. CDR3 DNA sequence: TGCGCCAGCAGCTTATTACTAGCGGGAGCCTACAATGAGCAGTTCTTC. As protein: CASSLLLAGAYNEQFF.

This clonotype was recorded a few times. The CDR3 DNA sequence: TGCAGTGCTAGATCTAGCGGGAAGGAGGCCGGGGAGCTGTTTTTT. It encodes CSARSSGKEAGELFF. The chain carries TRBV20-1 and TRBJ2-2; 9 bases map to TRBD2. The length of the CDR3 is 15 residues. Germline lookup yields CDR1 DFQATT and CDR2 SNEGSKA (reference sequence). V gave up 2 bases and J gave up 6 bases; unmatched junction bases: 7.

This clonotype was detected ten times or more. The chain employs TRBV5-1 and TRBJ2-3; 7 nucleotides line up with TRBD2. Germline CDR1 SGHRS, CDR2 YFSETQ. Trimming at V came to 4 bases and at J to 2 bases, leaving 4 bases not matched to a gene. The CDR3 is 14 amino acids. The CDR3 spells CASSRAGLTDTQYF. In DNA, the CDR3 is TGCGCCAGCAGCCGAGCGGGACTCACAGATACGCAGTATTTT.

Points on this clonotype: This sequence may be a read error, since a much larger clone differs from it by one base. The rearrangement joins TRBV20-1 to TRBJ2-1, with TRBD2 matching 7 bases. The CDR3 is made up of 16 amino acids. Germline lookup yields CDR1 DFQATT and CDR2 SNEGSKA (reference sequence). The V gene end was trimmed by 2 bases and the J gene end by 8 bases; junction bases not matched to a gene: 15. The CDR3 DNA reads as TGCAGTGCTAGACCTACTAGCGTCCGGGGGTACGATGAGCAGTTCTTC. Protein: CSARPTSVRGYDEQFF.

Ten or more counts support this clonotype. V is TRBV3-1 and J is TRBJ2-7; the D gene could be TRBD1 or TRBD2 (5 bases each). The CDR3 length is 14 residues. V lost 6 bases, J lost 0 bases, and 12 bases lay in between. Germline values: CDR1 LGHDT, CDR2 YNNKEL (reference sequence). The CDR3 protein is CASSPWGSSYEQYF. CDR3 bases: TGTGCCAGCAGTCCGTGGGGGAGCTCCTACGAGCAGTACTTC.

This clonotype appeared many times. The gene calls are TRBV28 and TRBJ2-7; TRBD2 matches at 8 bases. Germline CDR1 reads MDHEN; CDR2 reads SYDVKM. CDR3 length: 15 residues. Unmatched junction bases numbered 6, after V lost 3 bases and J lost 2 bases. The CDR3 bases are TGTGCCAGCAGTTTTGTTACTAGCGGAACCTACGAGCAGTACTTC. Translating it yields CASSFVTSGTYEQYF.